What follows describes a single TCR beta chain. The target antigen is unknown. Germline CDR1 is SGHRS and CDR2 is YFSETQ. V was trimmed by 1 base and J by 2 bases, leaving 7 bases between them. The CDR3 length is 13 residues. PCR was performed a second time for 7 to 11 cycles using a sample-barcoded 5' primer and a J-beta primer mix. All cDNA molecules were each tagged by a template-switch adaptor with 12 random nucleotides. TCRdb processed the 5' RACE reads anew with MiXCR; each CDR3 protein has one entry. The table lists about 640,000 distinct CDR3 sequences, about 53% of them singletons. Every donor gave ten milliliters of peripheral blood. This record comes from a study of blood T cells in healthy people across ages. Study-level findings and limits: Greater diversity and more naive CD4+ cells were seen in long-lived donors than in aged donors.

J is TRBJ2-7 and V is TRBV5-1; D gene unclear. Material: blood. The receptor's source is a man aged 60-69 years in good health. CDR3 sequence: CASSLQAPYEQYF. The CDR3, as DNA: TGCGCCAGCAGCTTGCAGGCCCCCTACGAGCAGTACTTC. Based on the CDR3 plus reference TRBV5-1 and TRBJ2-7, the full variable domain is KAGVTQTPRYLIKTRGQQVTLSCSPISGHRSVSWYQQTPGQGLQFLFEYFSETQRNKGNFPGRFSGRQFSNSRSEMNVSTLELGDSALYLCASSLQAPYEQYFGPGTRLTVT.